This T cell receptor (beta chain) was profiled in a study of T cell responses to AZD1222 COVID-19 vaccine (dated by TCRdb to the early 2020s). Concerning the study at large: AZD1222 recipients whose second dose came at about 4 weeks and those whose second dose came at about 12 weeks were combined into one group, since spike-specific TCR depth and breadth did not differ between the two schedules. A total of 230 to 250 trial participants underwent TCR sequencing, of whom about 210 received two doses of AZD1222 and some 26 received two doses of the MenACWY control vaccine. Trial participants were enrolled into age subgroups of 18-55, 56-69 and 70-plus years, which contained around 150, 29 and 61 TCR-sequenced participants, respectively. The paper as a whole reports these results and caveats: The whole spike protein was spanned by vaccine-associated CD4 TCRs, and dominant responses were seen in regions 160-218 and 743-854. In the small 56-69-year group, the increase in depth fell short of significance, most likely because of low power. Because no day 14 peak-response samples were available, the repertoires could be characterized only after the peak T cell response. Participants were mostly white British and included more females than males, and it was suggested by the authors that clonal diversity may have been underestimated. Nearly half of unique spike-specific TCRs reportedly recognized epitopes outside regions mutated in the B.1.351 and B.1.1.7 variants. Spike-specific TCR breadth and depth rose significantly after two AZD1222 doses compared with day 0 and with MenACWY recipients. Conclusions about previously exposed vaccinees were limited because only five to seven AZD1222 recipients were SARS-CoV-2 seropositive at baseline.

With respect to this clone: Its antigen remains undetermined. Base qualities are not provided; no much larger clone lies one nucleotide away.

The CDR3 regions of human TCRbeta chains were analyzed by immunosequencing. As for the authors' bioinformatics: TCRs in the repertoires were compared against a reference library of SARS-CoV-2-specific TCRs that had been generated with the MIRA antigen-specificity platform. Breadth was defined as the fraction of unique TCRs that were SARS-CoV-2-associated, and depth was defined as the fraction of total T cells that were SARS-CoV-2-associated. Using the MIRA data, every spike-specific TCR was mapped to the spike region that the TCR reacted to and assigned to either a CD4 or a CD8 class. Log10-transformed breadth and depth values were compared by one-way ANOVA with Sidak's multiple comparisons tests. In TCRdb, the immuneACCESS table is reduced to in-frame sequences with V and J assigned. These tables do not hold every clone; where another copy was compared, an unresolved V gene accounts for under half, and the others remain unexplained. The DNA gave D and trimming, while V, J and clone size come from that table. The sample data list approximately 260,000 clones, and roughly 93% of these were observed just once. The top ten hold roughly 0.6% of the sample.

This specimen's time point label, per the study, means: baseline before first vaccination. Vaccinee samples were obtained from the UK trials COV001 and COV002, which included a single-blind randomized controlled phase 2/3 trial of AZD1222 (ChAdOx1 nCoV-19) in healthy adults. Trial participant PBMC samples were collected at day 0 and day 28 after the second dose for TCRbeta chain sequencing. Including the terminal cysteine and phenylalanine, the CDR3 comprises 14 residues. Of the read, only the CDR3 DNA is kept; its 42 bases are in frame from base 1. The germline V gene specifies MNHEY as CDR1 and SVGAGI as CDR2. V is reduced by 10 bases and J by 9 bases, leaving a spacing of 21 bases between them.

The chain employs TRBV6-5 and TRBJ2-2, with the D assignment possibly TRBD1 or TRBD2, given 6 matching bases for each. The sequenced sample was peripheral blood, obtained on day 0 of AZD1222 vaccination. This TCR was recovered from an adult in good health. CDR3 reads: CATRGDGNARELFF. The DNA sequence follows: TGTGCCACAAGGGGGGACGGGAACGCCAGGGAGCTGTTTTTT.